The clone carrying this T cell receptor (beta chain) turned up a few times. Its specificity is not known. The CDR3 has 15 amino acids. Germline V gene lookup returns CDR1 LNHDA and CDR2 SQIVND (reference sequence). With 5 bases removed from V and 2 bases from J, the gap between germline ends came to 13 bases. The source of the sample is a study of follicular helper T cells after annual influenza vaccination. Regarding the study as a whole: ICOS+CD38+ cTfh clonality change tracked circulating plasmablast frequency change. Day 7 ICOS+CD38+ clones were most often found later in ICOS-CD38- cTfh cells.

The time point: 2014-2015 season, 7 days after vaccination. Excluded were substance abuse, HIV/AIDS, active cancer, immunomodulatory drugs and active illness. Cells are cTfh (non-naive CD4+CXCR5+PD-1+), split by ICOS and CD38 into double-positive or double-negative. Produced via immunoSEQ multiplex PCR; TCRdb's table is partial and in-frame only. The sample carries roughly 15,000 clones, approximately 88% recorded once. The V and J genes are TRBV19 and TRBJ1-5; possibly TRBD1 for D (5 bases). This material consisted of CXCR5+ CD38- circulating T follicular helper cells from blood, taken 7 days after influenza vaccination. Noted subset: circulating Tfh, non-naive CD4+CXCR5+PD-1+ (ICOS+CD38+ or ICOS-CD38-). This TCR was sampled from an adult who received the influenza vaccine. The DNA for the CDR3 is TGTGCCAGTAGTGGGGCTACCAGGGGCAATCAGCCCCAGCATTTT. Translating gives CASSGATRGNQPQHF.